A selection of T cell receptor beta chains follows, all from one sample in a study of shared clonotypes between healthy human individuals. The data were produced by immunoSEQ multiplex PCR, yet TCRdb's version contains in-frame clones alone and is incomplete. The table has 1.5 million to 2.5 million clones, about 95% seen once; the top ten hold more than 0.95%. Material: naive CD8+ T cells sorted from blood. The receptors stem from a young man in good health. Both conserved end residues are trimmed from each CDR3. Each record gives: V gene, clone size, D gene, J gene, CDR3 protein. The D gene is left open where the match is weak. Size values are once, few and many counts, or a class for expanded clones, and some rows have none.

TRBV6-1	.	.	TRBJ2-7	ASSDTGFPTYEQY
TRBV7-6	.	.	TRBJ2-1	ASSLALIGGTNNEQF
TRBV5-4	.	.	TRBJ2-1	ASSFTLAGSEQF
TRBV6-5	.	.	TRBJ2-7	ASNGGYEQY
TRBV10-3	.	.	TRBJ1-1	AISEPHHGPEAF
TRBV27	.	TRBD2	TRBJ2-7	ASSGSGTSGTTYEQY
TRBV6-5	.	.	TRBJ2-1	ASRVTGTLNEQF
TRBV9	.	TRBD1	TRBJ1-1	ASSVVEGANTEAF
TRBV7-9	.	.	TRBJ2-3	ASSSMGDTQY
TRBV6-5	.	.	TRBJ1-1	ASSYSSYGLEAF
TRBV29-1	.	TRBD1	TRBJ2-1	SVTTGEASYNEQF
TRBV12-5	once	.	TRBJ2-7	ASGLVGGGHEQY
TRBV7-9	once	.	TRBJ1-2	ASSPILHDVYGYT
TRBV5-4	.	TRBD2	TRBJ2-1	ASSSIAGDHNEQF
TRBV7-6	.	TRBD1	TRBJ2-7	ASSLEGTAYYEQY
TRBV29-1	.	TRBD2	TRBJ2-3	SVAKTSGTPSTDTQY
TRBV7-8	.	.	TRBJ2-3	ASRPGHYTDTQY
TRBV7-8	once	TRBD2	TRBJ2-2	ASSSGLAGAGTGELF
TRBV5-1	.	.	TRBJ2-2	ASPSNTGELF
TRBV5-4	.	TRBD1	TRBJ1-1	ASSLETGGMNTEAF
TRBV10-2	.	.	TRBJ1-1	ASRSRAMNTEAF
TRBV27	.	.	TRBJ2-7	ASSPSQVLPYEQY
TRBV30	.	.	TRBJ2-5	AWSWVPQETQY
TRBV5-5	.	.	TRBJ2-5	ASSLESAGSEETQY
TRBV7-8	.	TRBD2	TRBJ2-3	ASSLVSGSADTQY
TRBV5-1	.	TRBD2	TRBJ2-2	ASSLDPSGGNTGELF
TRBV28	once	.	TRBJ2-5	ASSFFASSETQY
TRBV7-8	.	.	TRBJ2-7	ASSLTYEQY
TRBV4-1	once	.	TRBJ2-7	ASSQELGGPYEQY
TRBV5-4	.	.	TRBJ2-3	ASSLEASSTDTQY
TRBV6-5	.	TRBD1	TRBJ2-7	ASSYSVGQGSYEQY
TRBV4-1	.	.	TRBJ2-7	ASSQTGEQY
TRBV7-3	.	.	TRBJ1-2	ASSLEGRTNYGYT
TRBV7-9	.	TRBD1	TRBJ1-6	ASSFTGEDSPLH
TRBV5-1	.	.	TRBJ2-5	ASSWGAGPQETQY
TRBV1	.	.	TRBJ1-1	TSSQDPTGNTEAF
TRBV5-5	.	.	TRBJ1-6	ASSLEPTVPPPLH
TRBV28	.	.	TRBJ2-2	ASSFGGIGELF
TRBV28	.	.	TRBJ2-7	ASSSLGVSYEQY
TRBV6-1	once	.	TRBJ1-5	ASKTGAENQPQH
TRBV29-1	.	.	TRBJ2-2	SAPGQVDTGELF
TRBV5-1	.	.	TRBJ2-7	ASSLSRQTPYEQY
TRBV28	.	TRBD1	TRBJ1-1	ASSQTGVTEAF
TRBV6-6	.	.	TRBJ1-1	ASSYQSEAF
TRBV29-1	.	.	TRBJ2-3	SVEDNVAQY